The rows below give T cell receptor beta chains drawn from one sample of a study of T cells after yellow fever vaccination. TCRdb processed the 5' RACE reads anew with MiXCR; each CDR3 protein has one entry. Of 150,000 or so distinct CDR3 sequences detected, 6.5% to 8.5% appear once; the ten largest clones hold roughly 2.5%. The sample was CD4+ T cells sorted from PBMCs, taken 4 to 5 days after the first yellow fever vaccination. All receptors come from a man aged 18 to 29 who received the YFV17D yellow fever vaccine. The CDR3 runs from the conserved cysteine through the conserved F or W. A D gene is named only where the DNA matches it firmly. Size is stated for part of the rows, as once, few or many counts, or as a class when the clone is expanded.

>many|TRBD1|TRBJ1-1|TRBV5-1
TGCGCCAGCAGCTTGGAGGGGACAGGGAACACTGAAGCTTTCTTT
CASSLEGTGNTEAFF
>few|-|TRBJ2-2|TRBV19
TGTGCCAGTACCAACAGCGCGACCGGGGAGCTGTTTTTT
CASTNSATGELFF
>many|-|TRBJ2-1|TRBV27
TGTGCCAGCAGTTTATCTGTGGGGGACTGGGAGCAGTTCTTC
CASSLSVGDWEQFF
>-|TRBD1|TRBJ2-3|TRBV7-3
TGTGCCAGCAGCCAAACAAGGGACAGTCCAGATACGCAGTATTTT
CASSQTRDSPDTQYF
>few|TRBD2|TRBJ2-3|TRBV7-2
TGTGCCAGCAGCTTAGCGAACCTAGCGGGGGATCGGTTTAGCACAGATACGCAGTATTTT
CASSLANLAGDRFSTDTQYF
>many|-|TRBJ2-3|TRBV20-1
TGCAGTGCTAGAGGGGGGCAAGATACGCAGTATTTT
CSARGGQDTQYF
>few|TRBD2|TRBJ2-5|TRBV5-5
TGTGCCAGCAGCCTAGCCGCGGGAGCCCAAGAGACCCAGTACTTC
CASSLAAGAQETQYF
>few|-|TRBJ2-5|TRBV7-3
TGTGCCAGCAGTCTTCAGGGGGGGCGAGAGACCCAGTACTTC
CASSLQGGRETQYF
>many|-|TRBJ2-2|TRBV5-1
TGCGCCAGCAGCTCTGAGAACACCGGGGAGCTGTTTTTT
CASSSENTGELFF
>few|TRBD1|TRBJ1-1|TRBV19
TGTGCCAGTAGTTCCGGGACAGGGTATTATACTGAAGCTTTCTTT
CASSSGTGYYTEAFF
>many|TRBD2|TRBJ2-3|TRBV20-1
TGCAGTGCTAGAGATGTACAGCGGGGGACAGATACGCAGTATTTT
CSARDVQRGTDTQYF
>many|TRBD2|TRBJ2-2|TRBV5-6
TGTGCCAGCAGCCGATGGACTAGCGGGGGGGCAGGGGAGCTGTTTTTT
CASSRWTSGGAGELFF
>-|-|TRBJ1-2|TRBV5-6
TGTGCCAGCAGCCGCGTTAGGACAAAATATGGCTACACCTTC
CASSRVRTKYGYTF
>many|-|TRBJ2-5|TRBV2
TGTGCCAGCAGTGATGGGTACGGGGAGACCCAGTACTTC
CASSDGYGETQYF
>many|TRBD1|TRBJ2-3|TRBV5-1
TGCGCCAGCAGCCGCGGACAGGGCACAGATACGCAGTATTTT
CASSRGQGTDTQYF
>-|TRBD1|TRBJ2-1|TRBV5-1
TGCGCCAGCAGCTTGGTGGACAGGGGTCGTGATGAGCAGTTCTTC
CASSLVDRGRDEQFF
>few|-|TRBJ1-1|TRBV7-2
TGTGCCAGCAGCTTACAGGGAGGGGACACTGAAGCTTTCTTT
CASSLQGGDTEAFF
>few|-|TRBJ2-5|TRBV29-1
TGCAGCGTTGTCGTCTCGAGGGGGGAAGAGACCCAGTACTTC
CSVVVSRGEETQYF
>many|-|TRBJ2-5|TRBV12-3/TRBV12-4
TGTGCCAGCAGTCAAACAGAGACCCAGTACTTC
CASSQTETQYF
>-|-|TRBJ1-5|TRBV19
TGTGCCAGTAGTGCTACCGGGACGTCTCAGCCCCAGCATTTT
CASSATGTSQPQHF
>many|TRBD1|TRBJ1-1|TRBV7-3
TGTGCCAGCAGCCCGGGACAGGACAGTGAAGCTTTCTTT
CASSPGQDSEAFF
>-|-|TRBJ2-6|TRBV30
TGTGCCTGGAGATGGGGTCCTGGGGCCAACGTCCTGACTTTC
CAWRWGPGANVLTF
>many|-|TRBJ2-7|TRBV4-1
TGCGCCAGCAGCCAAAGTCAACAGAGATACGAGCAGTACTTC
CASSQSQQRYEQYF
>-|-|TRBJ2-6|TRBV10-3
TGTGCCATCAGTCGGTCAGGGCATTCTTGGGGGGCCAACGTCCTGACTTTC
CAISRSGHSWGANVLTF
>-|-|TRBJ2-2|TRBV6-2/TRBV6-3
-
CASSPQWGWGTGEMFF
>-|-|TRBJ2-5|TRBV6-5
TGTGCCAGCTCCCGCCGGGGGGAGACCCAGTACTTC
CASSRRGETQYF
>many|-|TRBJ2-6|TRBV18
TGTGCCAGCTCACCATACGTCGGGGCCGGGGCCAACGTCCTGACTTTC
CASSPYVGAGANVLTF
>many|-|TRBJ2-1|TRBV20-1
TGCAGTGCTAGACAGGCCAGCTCCTACAATGAGCAGTTCTTC
CSARQASSYNEQFF
>few|-|TRBJ2-2|TRBV20-1
TGCAGTGCTAGAGAAGTCGCCGGGGAGCTGTTTTTT
CSAREVAGELFF
>few|TRBD2|TRBJ2-3|TRBV9
TGTGCCAGCAGCCCCCGGGGGGTAGTCGATACGCAGTATTTT
CASSPRGVVDTQYF
>few|-|TRBJ2-1|TRBV5-1
TGCGCCAGCAGCGTTCAGGGGAACAATGAGCAGTTCTTC
CASSVQGNNEQFF
>many|-|TRBJ1-4|TRBV6-1
TGTGCCAGCAGCCCACGACAATTAACTAATGAAAAACTGTTTTTT
CASSPRQLTNEKLFF
>many|TRBD1|TRBJ1-1|TRBV4-2
TGTGCCAGCAGCCATGGCGACAGGGGGTCCGCAGCTTTCTTT
CASSHGDRGSAAFF
>-|TRBD1|TRBJ2-7|TRBV30
TGTGCCTGGAGCAGGGGACAGGGGGGCTACGAGCAGTACTTC
CAWSRGQGGYEQYF
>few|-|TRBJ1-1|TRBV3-1
TGTGCCAGCAGCCAAGGCGGCGACATCCCAACTGAAGCTTTCTTT
CASSQGGDIPTEAFF
>many|-|TRBJ1-2|TRBV7-8
TGTGCCAGCAGCTTTGAGTTGGGCAGGGTTGTCTATGGCTACACCTTC
CASSFELGRVVYGYTF